The 12 T cell receptor beta chains presented below share a single source sample, sequenced in a study of vaccination and CD4 T cells after COVID-19. Each CDR3 protein gets one entry after TCRdb re-called the PCR reads with MiXCR. The table includes tens of thousands of distinct CDR3 sequences, roughly 62% detected once. The sample here was CD4+ T cells from blood, taken before SARS-CoV-2 vaccination. These receptor sequences come from a human donor who had recovered from COVID-19.

The CDR3 nucleotides read TGTGCCAGCAGTGTCGGGACGGAACCCTACGAGCAGTACTTC. It yields the protein CASSVGTEPYEQYF. The chain carries TRBV2 and TRBJ2-7, with D perhaps matching TRBD1 or TRBD2 (5 bases each). The CDR3 extends over 14 amino acids. The germline V gene encodes CDR1 SNHLY and CDR2 FYNNEI. Between the trimmed V and J ends, which lost 4 bases and 2 bases, there was a span of 12 bases.

The V call is TRBV6-5, the J call TRBJ2-1, with 9 bases lining up with TRBD2. This CDR3 region has 18 residues. J gave up 6 bases and V 0 bases, and 12 bases lay outside the gene matches. Germline CDR1 MNHEY, CDR2 SVGAGI. CDR3 nucleotides: TGTGCCAGCAGTTACTCGACGCCTAGCGGGGTCTTGGGCAATGAGCAGTTCTTC. Its protein product is CASSYSTPSGVLGNEQFF.

V usage is TRBV28 and J usage is TRBJ1-5; TRBD1 matches 7 bases. Losses at the gene ends were 3 bases for V and 0 bases for J; bases not matched to a gene: 11. Germline lookup yields CDR1 MDHEN and CDR2 SYDVKM. The CDR3 contains 18 residues. The CDR3, as DNA: TGTGCCAGCAGTTTGGGCAGGGGGGTAGTTTTTAGCAATCAGCCCCAGCATTTT. It translates to CASSLGRGVVFSNQPQHF.

The chain is built from TRBV7-2 and TRBJ1-5; TRBD1 aligns across 9 bases. CDR1 is SGHTA, CDR2 FQGNSA, per germline. Trimming cost V 4 bases and J 7 bases; bases outside gene matches: 5. The CDR3 runs to 14 residues. In nucleotides, the CDR3 is TGTGCCAGCAGCTACAGGGGGCTTGAACAGCCCCAGCATTTT. This encodes CASSYRGLEQPQHF.

This chain joins TRBV19 and TRBJ1-5, with D possibly matching TRBD1 (5 bases). CDR1 is LNHDA and CDR2 is SQIVND in the germline V gene (reference sequence). V lost 11 bases to trimming and J lost 1 base, with 12 bases between them. This CDR3 spans 13 amino acids. The CDR3 DNA sequence: TGTGCCTCCAGAAGGGACAGCAATCAGCCCCAGCATTTT. Encoded protein: CASRRDSNQPQHF. Based on the CDR3 plus reference TRBV19 and TRBJ1-5, the full variable domain is DGGITQSPKYLFRKEGQNVTLSCEQNLNHDAMYWYRQDPGQGLRLIYYSQIVNDFQKGDIAEGYSVSREKKESFPLTVTSAQKNPTAFYLCASRRDSNQPQHFGDGTRLSIL.

V is TRBV5-5 and J is TRBJ1-4; no definite D call. The V end was cut by 5 bases, the J end by 4 bases, with 12 bases between. This CDR3 contains 14 residues. Germline V gives CDR1 SGHKS, CDR2 YYEKEE (reference sequence). As DNA, the CDR3 is TGTGCCAGCAGGGCGGGCACAAGTAATGAAAAACTGTTTTTT. Protein sequence: CASRAGTSNEKLFF.

The chain employs TRBV5-5 and TRBJ1-6, with D possibly being TRBD1 (6 bases). Germline V gives CDR1 SGHKS, CDR2 YYEKEE (reference sequence). V was clipped by 6 bases and J by 10 bases, with 20 bases between them. The CDR3 loop spans 15 amino acids. The CDR3 nucleotides read TGTGCCAGCAACCTACAGGGTGGAGGAAACTCACCCCTCCACTTT. Translated, it gives CASNLQGGGNSPLHF.

V and J are TRBV12-3 or TRBV12-4 and TRBJ2-3, with D perhaps assigned TRBD1 or TRBD2 (5 bases each). The CDR3 sequence is 13 residues long. V was cut by 8 bases and J by 4 bases, with 13 bases left in between. CDR3 coding DNA: TGTGCCAGCTTAACTCAGGGAGCAGATACGCAGTATTTT. Translated, it gives CASLTQGADTQYF.

The chain couples TRBV11-2 to TRBJ2-7, with 10 bases aligning to TRBD2. Trimming cost V 5 bases and J 0 bases; bases outside gene matches: 16. This CDR3 comprises 19 residues. The germline V gene has CDR1 SGHAT and CDR2 FQNNGV. The DNA of the CDR3 is TGTGCCAGCAGCATAAAAGCCGGGACTAGCGTCTTCAGCTCCTACGAGCAGTACTTC. Protein product: CASSIKAGTSVFSSYEQYF.

The chain combines TRBV20-1 with TRBJ2-3; TRBD2 matches at 7 bases. This CDR3 has 16 amino acids. Looked up from germline, CDR1 is DFQATT and CDR2 is SNEGSKA (reference sequence). Unmatched junction bases numbered 14, after V lost 6 bases and J lost 2 bases. The CDR3 loop reads CSAGTGLSTTTDTQYF. DNA for the CDR3: TGCAGTGCCGGTACGGGACTAAGTACAACCACAGATACGCAGTATTTT.

This clonotype showed up just a few times. The chain links TRBV11-3 to TRBJ2-5; D gene uncertain. The CDR3 has 15 amino acids. The V gene's germline CDR1 is SGHNT and CDR2 YENEEA. Deletions cut 0 bases from V and 1 base from J, with 9 bases between. CDR3 in DNA: TGTGCCAGCAGCTTAGACGGCCCCCCCCAAGAGACCCAGTACTTC. Translation gives CASSLDGPPQETQYF.

The chain is built from TRBV7-9 and TRBJ2-1, with D possibly TRBD2 on 5 matching bases. Germline V lookup: CDR1 SEHNR, CDR2 FQNEAQ (reference sequence). Trimming pared 5 bases from V and 7 bases from J, leaving 27 bases between. CDR3 length: 18 residues. CDR3 DNA sequence: TGTGCCAGCAGCCATGACTCCAGCCGGGGATCGAGGATGAATGAGCAGTTCTTC. It specifies CASSHDSSRGSRMNEQFF.